This T cell receptor (beta chain) came from a study of blood T cells in healthy people across ages. For the study at large: Through template switching, about one barcoded beta molecule was captured per two T cells, as measured in model experiments. General study results and limits: Shifts in expanded clonotypes may have been confounded by donor CMV status, which was unknown.

A word on this clonotype: Its cognate antigen is unknown.

Alongside a J-beta primer mix, a sample-barcoded 5' primer served in a second PCR lasting roughly 7 to 12 cycles. With 12 random nucleotides, a template-switch adaptor tagged each individual cDNA molecule. TCRdb used MiXCR to reprocess the 5' RACE reads, holding one entry per CDR3 protein. The data show about 830,000 distinct CDR3 sequences, around two thirds seen once. Drawn from each donor were roughly 10 milliliters of peripheral blood. The germline V gene has CDR1 SGHVS and CDR2 FQNEAQ. The length of the CDR3 is 15 residues. This sequence was found in a man aged 25-45 years in good health. The sample taken for sequencing was blood. The chain joins TRBV7-8 to TRBJ2-4, with 8 bases lining up with TRBD2. The closer fit of TRBJ2-7 to the DNA end suggests the J call may be wrong. CDR3 coding DNA: TGTGCCAGCAGCGCCAAGCGGGGGTTCCTCTACGAGCAGTACTTC. Amino acid sequence: CASSAKRGFLYEQYF.